Below, 14 T cell receptor beta chains from the same sample are listed, as sequenced in a study of cytomegalovirus exposure and HLA in healthy donors. It was with 60 Vbeta and 13 Jbeta primers that the PCR ran. The assay was immunoSEQ multiplex PCR, and TCRdb's table has in-frame clones only and misses some. The table records about 120,000 clones, roughly two thirds of them present only once. The source material was PBMCs. These receptors all come from a woman aged 25 to 39 in good health and CMV-seronegative.

The chain joins TRBV14 to TRBJ2-5, with 11 bases matching TRBD2. Germline V gives CDR1 SGHDN, CDR2 FVKESK. After removal of 4 bases from V and 2 bases from J, the junction contained 9 bases not matched to a gene. This CDR3 is 17 amino acids long. The CDR3 DNA follows: TGTGCCAGCAGCCCGGGACTAGCGGATACTCTACAAGAGACCCAGTACTTC. Amino acids: CASSPGLADTLQETQYF.

This clone came up a few times. The chain employs TRBV5-5 and TRBJ2-2; TRBD1 aligns across 8 bases. Germline lookup yields CDR1 SGHKS and CDR2 YYEKEE (reference sequence). V shed 0 bases, J shed 6 bases, and the junction held 10 bases outside the gene matches. This CDR3 contains 17 residues. The CDR3 nucleotides read TGTGCCAGCAGCTTGGAGGCGGGACAGGCCCTGTCCGGGGAGCTGTTTTTT. This translates into CASSLEAGQALSGELFF.

This clone was counted only a few times. This sequence joins TRBV7-9 and TRBJ2-6; D is possibly TRBD2 (5 bases). The CDR3 totals 16 residues. Between the trimmed V and J ends, which lost 2 bases and 0 bases, there was a span of 8 bases. Per the germline V gene, CDR1 is SEHNR and CDR2 is FQNEAQ (reference sequence). CDR3 nucleotide sequence: TGTGCCAGCAGCTTACGGGGTGGCTCTGGGGCCAACGTCCTGACTTTC. Its protein product is CASSLRGGSGANVLTF.

V usage is TRBV9 and J usage is TRBJ1-5, with 12 bases identical to TRBD1. Looked up from germline, CDR1 is SGDLS and CDR2 is YYNGEE. Unmatched junction bases numbered 5, after V lost 3 bases and J lost 4 bases. This CDR3 has 16 residues. CDR3 sequence: CASSAGQGASNQPQHF. CDR3 bases: TGTGCCAGCAGCGCGGGACAGGGGGCGTCAAATCAGCCCCAGCATTTT. The full variable domain, completed using reference TRBV9 and TRBJ1-5, is DSGVTQTPKHLITATGQRVTLRCSPRSGDLSVYWYQQSLDQGLQFLIQYYNGEERAKGNILERFSAQQFPDLHSELNLSSLELGDSALYFCASSAGQGASNQPQHFGDGTRLSIL.

This clone was recorded a few times. This chain links TRBV7-2 with TRBJ2-3; 11 bases agree with TRBD2. The germline gives CDR1 SGHTA, CDR2 FQGNSA. There are 18 residues in the CDR3. The trim removed 1 base at V and 2 bases at J, leaving 8 bases unmatched. In DNA, the CDR3 is TGTGCCAGCAGCTTAGTAGGGACTAGCGGACGAAACACAGATACGCAGTATTTT. Translation gives CASSLVGTSGRNTDTQYF.

The chain couples TRBV19 to TRBJ2-1; 11 positions agree with TRBD2. CDR3 length: 15 residues. Per the germline V gene, CDR1 is LNHDA and CDR2 is SQIVND (reference sequence). Trimming cost V 3 bases and J 6 bases; bases outside gene matches: 4. The CDR3 loop reads CASSILAGGGNEQFF. The CDR3 region has the DNA TGTGCCAGTAGTATCTTAGCGGGAGGGGGCAATGAGCAGTTCTTC. Complete variable domain (other parts from reference TRBV19 and TRBJ2-1): DGGITQSPKYLFRKEGQNVTLSCEQNLNHDAMYWYRQDPGQGLRLIYYSQIVNDFQKGDIAEGYSVSREKKESFPLTVTSAQKNPTAFYLCASSILAGGGNEQFFGPGTRLTVL.

The genes are TRBV5-4 and TRBJ1-1; tentative D call: TRBD1 (5 bases). Per the germline V gene, CDR1 is SGHNT and CDR2 is YYREEE (reference sequence). V was clipped by 4 bases and J by 1 base, with 11 bases between them. The CDR3 totals 14 residues. For the CDR3, the DNA is TGTGCCAGCAGCCCCCAGGGCAGGAACACTGAAGCTTTCTTT. Translating gives CASSPQGRNTEAFF.

This clone came up once. The J gene is TRBJ2-7, the V gene TRBV9; no clear D. The V and J ends lost 0 bases and 4 bases respectively, with 11 bases between them. CDR1 is SGDLS and CDR2 is YYNGEE in the germline V gene. The CDR3 covers 14 residues. CDR3 bases: TGTGCCAGCAGCGTAGACCTTATCGGGTACGAGCAGTACTTC. Translation gives CASSVDLIGYEQYF.

The gene calls are TRBV11-2 and TRBJ2-7; D remains unclear. CDR3 length: 12 amino acids. V dropped 1 base and J dropped 2 bases, with 3 bases sitting between them. Germline V gives CDR1 SGHAT, CDR2 FQNNGV. This chain's CDR3 is CASSLVTYEQYF. The DNA for the CDR3 is TGTGCCAGCAGCTTAGTCACCTACGAGCAGTACTTC.

This chain connects TRBV28 to TRBJ2-7, with 10 positions matching TRBD2. Germline V gives CDR1 MDHEN, CDR2 SYDVKM. This CDR3 is 16 amino acids long. Germline trimming cut 5 bases from V and 4 bases from J; bases unmatched to any gene: 11. The CDR3 loop reads CASSTRSAGGPYEQYF. Written as DNA, the CDR3 is TGTGCCAGCAGTACTCGTTCAGCGGGAGGGCCGTACGAGCAGTACTTC.

The chain links TRBV6-5 to TRBJ2-2; TRBD1 might be the D (6 bases). Between the trimmed V and J ends, which lost 4 bases and 1 base, there was a span of 13 bases. Germline assignment: CDR1 MNHEY and CDR2 SVGAGI. The CDR3 has 16 residues. The CDR3 sequence is CASSSTWGQNTGELFF. DNA for the CDR3: TGTGCCAGCAGTTCTACCTGGGGACAGAACACCGGGGAGCTGTTTTTT.

This clone was counted between two and nine times. This chain joins TRBV5-1 and TRBJ1-4, with D hard to call. Germline CDR1 SGHRS, CDR2 YFSETQ. The germline V and J ends were trimmed by 0 bases and 0 bases, with 9 bases remaining between them. The CDR3 totals 16 residues. CDR3: CASSLGSVSTNEKLFF. The CDR3 region has the DNA TGCGCCAGCAGCTTGGGGTCGGTATCAACTAATGAAAAACTGTTTTTT.

The J gene is TRBJ1-2, the V gene TRBV27; D gene unclear. V was pared by 3 bases and J by 2 bases, with 13 bases between. This CDR3 region has 15 residues. The germline CDR1 and CDR2 sequences are MNHEY and SMNVEV (reference sequence). CDR3 region: CASSFRPTQNYGYTF. The CDR3 DNA follows: TGTGCCAGCAGTTTTAGGCCGACTCAAAACTATGGCTACACCTTC.

V usage is TRBV28 and J usage is TRBJ2-7; 7 nucleotides agree with TRBD2. The CDR3 runs 13 residues. CDR1 and CDR2 from the germline V gene are MDHEN and SYDVKM. Germline trimming cut 10 bases from V and 2 bases from J; bases unmatched to any gene: 8. DNA for the CDR3: TGTGCCACTGGGACTACCCCTACCTACGAGCAGTACTTC. It encodes CATGTTPTYEQYF. Full variable domain (missing parts from reference TRBV28 and TRBJ2-7): DVKVTQSSRYLVKRTGEKVFLECVQDMDHENMFWYRQDPGLGLRLIYFSYDVKMKEKGDIPEGYSVSREKKERFSLILESASTNQTSMYLCATGTTPTYEQYFGPGTRLTVT.